The next 10 T cell receptor beta chains were all read from a single sample in a study of cytomegalovirus exposure and HLA in healthy donors. The PCR was carried out with 60 Vbeta primers and 13 Jbeta primers. Produced via immunoSEQ multiplex PCR; TCRdb's table is partial and in-frame only. Of fewer than 200,000 clones in the sample, around 77% are singletons; the top ten hold more than 2%. The sample was PBMCs. These receptors all come from a man aged 55 to 69 in good health and CMV-seronegative.

The chain carries TRBV2 and TRBJ2-7, with a possible D match to TRBD2 (5 bases). V was clipped by 7 bases and J by 6 bases, with 13 bases between them. CDR3 length equals 12 residues. Germline loops: CDR1 SNHLY, CDR2 FYNNEI. The CDR3 sequence: CASTGDSGEQYF. CDR3 DNA: TGTGCCAGCACCGGGGATTCGGGCGAGCAGTACTTC.

This chain uses TRBV7-6 with TRBJ2-7; 8 positions agree with TRBD1. From germline, CDR1 is SGHVS and CDR2 FNYEAQ. There are 15 residues in the CDR3. With V trimmed by 4 bases and J by 5 bases, 10 bases remained unmatched. The CDR3 loop reads CASSSPGAGGNEQYF. The CDR3 coding sequence is TGTGCCAGCAGCTCCCCGGGGGCAGGGGGCAACGAGCAGTACTTC.

J is TRBJ2-5 and V is TRBV27; TRBD2 might be the D (7 bases). V lost 3 bases to trimming and J lost 9 bases, with 17 bases between them. CDR3 length: 14 residues. Per the germline V gene, CDR1 is MNHEY and CDR2 is SMNVEV (reference sequence). The CDR3 DNA is TGTGCCAGCAGTTTTTCCGGGACTAAGGGGGCCCAGTACTTC. This sequence encodes CASSFSGTKGAQYF.

The chain couples TRBV5-8 to TRBJ1-1; TRBD1 matches at 7 bases. Germline CDR1 is SGHTS and CDR2 is YDEGEE. This CDR3 comprises 16 residues. V was pared by 4 bases and J by 0 bases, with 9 bases of the junction left unmatched. Here the CDR3 reads CASSEYRGSVNTEAFF. CDR3 DNA sequence: TGTGCCAGCAGCGAATACAGGGGTTCGGTGAACACTGAAGCTTTCTTT.

This sequence joins TRBV5-1 and TRBJ2-3; TRBD1 aligns across 9 bases. CDR3 length equals 16 residues. The germline V gene has CDR1 SGHRS and CDR2 YFSETQ. Losses at the gene ends were 3 bases for V and 8 bases for J; bases not matched to a gene: 13. Here the CDR3 DNA reads TGCGCCAGCAGCTGGCGGGGACAGGGAGAGCCAGGTACGCAGTATTTT. Its translation: CASSWRGQGEPGTQYF.

The chain links TRBV5-6 to TRBJ1-5; D might be TRBD1 (6 bases). The CDR3 has 14 amino acids. The germline CDR1 and CDR2 sequences are SGHDT and YYEEEE. V was cut by 2 bases and J by 6 bases, with 12 bases left in between. Here the CDR3 reads CASSLQGIPQPQHF. The CDR3 DNA sequence: TGTGCCAGCAGCTTACAGGGAATTCCTCAGCCCCAGCATTTT.

The J gene is TRBJ2-7, the V gene TRBV9; the D gene is possibly TRBD2 (5 bases). Trimming took off 1 base at V and 5 bases at J, with 13 bases between the two ends. The CDR3 contains 14 residues. Germline lookup yields CDR1 SGDLS and CDR2 YYNGEE. The CDR3 DNA follows: TGTGCCAGCAGCGTAAGCGGCCGTACCCACGAGCAGTACTTC. Translated, it gives CASSVSGRTHEQYF.

The chain has TRBV10-3 and TRBJ2-2; TRBD2 is a possible D gene (6 bases). The V gene lost 9 bases and the J gene lost 2 bases, with 10 bases spanning the gap. The CDR3 loop spans 13 amino acids. Germline V gene data show CDR1 as ENHRY and CDR2 as SYGVKD. In DNA, the CDR3 is TGTGCCATGCGGACTATAAACACCGGGGAGCTGTTTTTT. Protein product: CAMRTINTGELFF.

The chain uses TRBV7-9 and TRBJ1-2; 9 bases line up with TRBD1. The CDR3 spans 14 residues. Germline trimming cut 4 bases from V and 8 bases from J; bases unmatched to any gene: 8. Per germline, CDR1 SEHNR and CDR2 FQNEAQ (reference sequence). CDR3 in amino acids: CASSSTGGGSGYTF. In DNA, the CDR3 is TGTGCCAGCAGCTCCACAGGGGGCGGTTCAGGCTACACCTTC.

The V call is TRBV5-1, the J call TRBJ1-3; 7 bases are shared with TRBD1. V dropped 4 bases and J dropped 0; count of bases not matched to a gene: 13. The CDR3 extends over 18 amino acids. The germline V gene has CDR1 SGHRS and CDR2 YFSETQ. The CDR3 coding sequence is TGCGCCAGCAGCCTGTCGCCCGGACAGGATCTCTCTGGAAACACCATATATTTT. Residues: CASSLSPGQDLSGNTIYF.